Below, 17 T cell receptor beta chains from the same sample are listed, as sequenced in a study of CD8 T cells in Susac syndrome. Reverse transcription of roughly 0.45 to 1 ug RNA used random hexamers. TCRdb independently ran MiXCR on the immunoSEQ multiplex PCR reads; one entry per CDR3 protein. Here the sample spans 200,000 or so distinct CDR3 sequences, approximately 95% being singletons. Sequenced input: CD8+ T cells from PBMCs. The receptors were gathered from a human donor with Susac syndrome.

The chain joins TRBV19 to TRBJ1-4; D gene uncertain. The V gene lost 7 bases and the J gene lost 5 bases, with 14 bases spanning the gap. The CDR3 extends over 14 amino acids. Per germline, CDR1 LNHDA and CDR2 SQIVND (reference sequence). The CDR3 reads CASTSGSPNEKLFF. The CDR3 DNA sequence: TGTGCCAGTACCTCGGGGAGCCCAAATGAAAAACTGTTTTTT.

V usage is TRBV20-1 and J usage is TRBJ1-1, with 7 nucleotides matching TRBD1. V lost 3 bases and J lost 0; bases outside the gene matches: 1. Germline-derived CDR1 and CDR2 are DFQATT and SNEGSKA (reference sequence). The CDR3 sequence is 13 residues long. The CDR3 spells CSASRGVNTEAFF. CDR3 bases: TGCAGTGCTAGCAGGGGGGTGAACACTGAAGCTTTCTTT.

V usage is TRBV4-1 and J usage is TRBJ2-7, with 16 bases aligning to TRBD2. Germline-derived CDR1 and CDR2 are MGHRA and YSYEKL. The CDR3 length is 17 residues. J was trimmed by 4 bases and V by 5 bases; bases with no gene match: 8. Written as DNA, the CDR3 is TGCGCCAGCAGCTACGGGACTAGCGGGGGGGACATATACGAGCAGTACTTC. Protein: CASSYGTSGGDIYEQYF.

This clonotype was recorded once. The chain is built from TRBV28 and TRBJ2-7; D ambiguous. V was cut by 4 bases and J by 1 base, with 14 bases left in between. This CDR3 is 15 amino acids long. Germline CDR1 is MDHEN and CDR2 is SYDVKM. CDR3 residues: CASSWSVTDSYEQYF. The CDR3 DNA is TGTGCCAGCAGTTGGTCTGTTACGGATTCCTACGAGCAGTACTTC.

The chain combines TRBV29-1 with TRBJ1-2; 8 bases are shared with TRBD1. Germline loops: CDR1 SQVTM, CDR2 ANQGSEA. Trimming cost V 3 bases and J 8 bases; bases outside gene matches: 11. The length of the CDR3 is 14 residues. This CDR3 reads CSVEIGQGRGGYTF. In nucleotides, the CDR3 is TGCAGCGTTGAGATCGGACAGGGAAGAGGAGGCTACACCTTC.

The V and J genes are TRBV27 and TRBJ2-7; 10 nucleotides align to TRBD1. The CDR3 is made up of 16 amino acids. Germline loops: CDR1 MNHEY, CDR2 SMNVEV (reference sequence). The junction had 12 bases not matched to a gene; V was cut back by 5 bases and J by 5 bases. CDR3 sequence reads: CASSPSLGDRGHEQYF. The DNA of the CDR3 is TGTGCCAGCAGTCCATCTCTGGGGGACAGGGGCCACGAGCAGTACTTC.

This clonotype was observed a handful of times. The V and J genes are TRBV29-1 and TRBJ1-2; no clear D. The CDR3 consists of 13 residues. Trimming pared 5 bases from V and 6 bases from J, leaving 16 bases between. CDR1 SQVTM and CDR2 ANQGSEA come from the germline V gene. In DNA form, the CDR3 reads TGCAGCGTTAGGCCATCCGGGAATAATGGCTACACCTTC. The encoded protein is CSVRPSGNNGYTF.

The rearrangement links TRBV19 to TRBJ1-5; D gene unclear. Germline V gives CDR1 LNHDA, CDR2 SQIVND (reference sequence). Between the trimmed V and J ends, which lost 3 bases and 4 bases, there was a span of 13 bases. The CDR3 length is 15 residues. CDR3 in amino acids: CASSINSDLNQPQHF. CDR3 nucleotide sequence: TGTGCCAGTAGTATTAACTCGGACTTAAATCAGCCCCAGCATTTT.

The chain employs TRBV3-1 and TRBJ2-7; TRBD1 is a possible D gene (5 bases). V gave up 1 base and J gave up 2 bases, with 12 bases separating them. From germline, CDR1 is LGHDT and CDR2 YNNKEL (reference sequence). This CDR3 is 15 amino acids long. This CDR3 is CASSQGSDITYEQYF. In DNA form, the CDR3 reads TGTGCCAGCAGCCAAGGTTCGGACATCACCTACGAGCAGTACTTC.

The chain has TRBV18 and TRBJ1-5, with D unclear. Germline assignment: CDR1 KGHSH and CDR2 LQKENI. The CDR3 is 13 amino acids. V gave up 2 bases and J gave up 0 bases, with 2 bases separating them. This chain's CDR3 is CASSPSSNQPQHF. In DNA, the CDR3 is TGTGCCAGCTCACCATCTAGCAATCAGCCCCAGCATTTT.

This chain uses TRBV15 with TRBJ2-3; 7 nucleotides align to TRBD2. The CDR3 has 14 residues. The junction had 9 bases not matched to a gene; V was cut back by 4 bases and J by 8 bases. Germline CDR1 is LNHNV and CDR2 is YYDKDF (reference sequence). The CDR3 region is CATSTKFGGGTQYF. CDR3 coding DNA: TGTGCCACCAGCACAAAATTCGGCGGGGGTACGCAGTATTTT.

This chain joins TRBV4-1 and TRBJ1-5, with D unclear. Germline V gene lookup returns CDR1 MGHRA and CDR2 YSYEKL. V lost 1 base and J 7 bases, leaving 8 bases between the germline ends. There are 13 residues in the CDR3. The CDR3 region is CASSQVSGQPQHF. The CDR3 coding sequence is TGCGCCAGCAGCCAAGTGTCGGGCCAGCCCCAGCATTTT.

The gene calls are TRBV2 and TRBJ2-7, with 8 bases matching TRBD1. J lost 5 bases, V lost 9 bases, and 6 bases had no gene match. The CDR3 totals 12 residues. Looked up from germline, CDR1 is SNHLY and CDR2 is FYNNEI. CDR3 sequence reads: CARGAGGNEQYF. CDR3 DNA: TGTGCCAGAGGGGCAGGGGGCAACGAGCAGTACTTC.

CDR3 in DNA: TGTGCCAGCAGCTCTCGTGGGACTTTTCCCAGCTACGAGCAGTACTTC. This translates into CASSSRGTFPSYEQYF. The chain couples TRBV13 to TRBJ2-7, with D maybe TRBD2 (6 bases). Germline V gives CDR1 PRHDT, CDR2 FYEKMQ (reference sequence). The CDR3 runs 16 residues. Trimming took off 4 bases at V and 3 bases at J, with 19 bases between the two ends.

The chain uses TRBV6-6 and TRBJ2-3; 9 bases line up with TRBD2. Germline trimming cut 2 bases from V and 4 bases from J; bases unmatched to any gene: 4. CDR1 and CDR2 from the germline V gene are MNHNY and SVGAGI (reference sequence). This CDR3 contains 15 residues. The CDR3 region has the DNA TGTGCCAGCAGTTACCCCGGGACTAGCCCAGATACGCAGTATTTT. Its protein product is CASSYPGTSPDTQYF.

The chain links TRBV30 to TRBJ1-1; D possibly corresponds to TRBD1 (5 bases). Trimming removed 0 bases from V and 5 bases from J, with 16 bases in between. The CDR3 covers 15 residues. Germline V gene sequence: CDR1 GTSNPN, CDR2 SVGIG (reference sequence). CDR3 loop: CAWSVILGVGTEAFF. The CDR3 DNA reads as TGTGCCTGGAGTGTGATCTTAGGGGTCGGGACTGAAGCTTTCTTT.

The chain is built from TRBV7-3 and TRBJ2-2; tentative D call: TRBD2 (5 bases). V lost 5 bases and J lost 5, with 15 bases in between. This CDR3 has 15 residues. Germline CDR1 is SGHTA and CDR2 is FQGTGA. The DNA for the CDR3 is TGTGCCAGCAGCAAACACTCCGAGGGTACCGGGGAGCTGTTTTTT. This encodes CASSKHSEGTGELFF. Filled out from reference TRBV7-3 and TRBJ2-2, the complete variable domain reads GAGVSQTPSNKVTEKGKYVELRCDPISGHTALYWYRQSLGQGPEFLIYFQGTGAADDSGLPNDRFFAVRPEGSVSTLKIQRTERGDSAVYLCASSKHSEGTGELFFGEGSRLTVL.